This TCR beta chain was sequenced in a study of cytomegalovirus exposure and HLA in healthy donors. The study's findings and limits: Later on, a genetic analysis was performed. It linked a missense variant in DCLRE1C with V- and J-gene trimming of TCR beta.

With respect to this clone: Its antigen is not known.

The PCR employed 60 Vbeta primers together with 13 Jbeta primers. The data were produced by immunoSEQ multiplex PCR, yet TCRdb's version contains in-frame clones alone and is incomplete. The sample includes fewer than 250,000 clones, approximately 80% of them seen just once. The CDR3 runs to 14 residues. Germline loops: CDR1 ENHRY, CDR2 SYGVKD. Trimming removed 4 bases from V and 6 bases from J, with 13 bases in between. Sequencing used PBMCs. V is TRBV10-3 and J is TRBJ2-1, with D possibly matching TRBD2 (6 bases). This receptor was taken from a man aged 35-49 years in good health and CMV-seropositive. In nucleotides, the CDR3 is TGTGCCATCAGTGTGATAGCGGAGACCAATGAGCAGTTCTTC. It codes for CAISVIAETNEQFF.